A single sample gave rise to the 22 T cell receptor beta chains below, sequenced in a study of blood T cell repertoires in COVID-19. Assay used: immunoSEQ multiplex PCR; TCRdb lists only in-frame clones, some missing. The sample has under 350,000 clones; 65% to 90% are singletons. The sequencing input was PBMCs or T cells enriched from blood (not recorded which). The source of these receptors is a middle-aged woman with acute COVID-19.

The V gene is TRBV7-9, the J gene TRBJ2-3; perhaps TRBD2 as D (5 bases). CDR1 is SEHNR, CDR2 FQNEAQ, per germline (reference sequence). The CDR3 has 13 amino acids. Trimming removed 5 bases at V and 0 bases at J, with 6 bases between. CDR3 sequence reads: CASSPGSTDTQYF. CDR3 sequence (DNA): TGTGCCAGCAGCCCGGGGAGCACAGATACGCAGTATTTT.

This chain joins TRBV19 and TRBJ1-1, with 9 bases fitting TRBD1. Germline CDR1 and CDR2: LNHDA and SQIVND (reference sequence). J was trimmed by 7 bases and V by 9 bases; bases with no gene match: 9. CDR3 length: 13 amino acids. The DNA of the CDR3 is TGTGCCAGCCTACAGGGGGCTGTGTATGAAGCTTTCTTT. This encodes CASLQGAVYEAFF.

The genes are TRBV18 and TRBJ2-5, with TRBD1 matching 7 bases. The germline V gene has CDR1 KGHSH and CDR2 LQKENI. This CDR3 has 13 residues. J gave up 5 bases and V 4 bases, and 4 bases lay outside the gene matches. CDR3 nucleotide sequence: TGTGCCAGCTCACTAACAGGGGCCGAGACCCAGTACTTC. Its translation: CASSLTGAETQYF.

This chain connects TRBV28 to TRBJ1-2; D is unclear. Trimming left V 1 base short and J 1 base short, with 7 bases between. Germline V lookup: CDR1 MDHEN, CDR2 SYDVKM. CDR3 length: 14 residues. CDR3 protein: CASSLFGSNYGYTF. CDR3 nucleotides: TGTGCCAGCAGTTTATTTGGCAGTAACTATGGCTACACCTTC.

The chain recombines TRBV5-5 with TRBJ1-5; TRBD1 matches 9 bases. CDR1 is SGHKS and CDR2 is YYEKEE in the germline V gene (reference sequence). This CDR3 spans 15 amino acids. J was trimmed by 6 bases and V by 0 bases; bases with no gene match: 4. In nucleotides, the CDR3 is TGTGCCAGCAGCTTGGTACAGGGGGCTAGTCAGCCCCAGCATTTT. It encodes CASSLVQGASQPQHF.

The rearrangement uses TRBV9 and TRBJ1-4; the D is unclear. This CDR3 comprises 14 residues. Germline CDR1 SGDLS, CDR2 YYNGEE. V lost 0 bases and J 3 bases, leaving 6 bases between the germline ends. This CDR3 is CASSVGSANEKLFF. The DNA for the CDR3 is TGTGCCAGCAGCGTAGGGTCGGCTAATGAAAAACTGTTTTTT.

This clone has only a few counts. V and J are TRBV5-1 and TRBJ2-7, with D hard to call. Germline CDR1 and CDR2: SGHRS and YFSETQ. V dropped 1 base and J dropped 4 bases, with 9 bases sitting between them. The CDR3 contains 13 residues. CDR3 DNA: TGCGCCAGCAGCTTGCTAGAGTATTACGAGCAGTACTTC. Amino acids: CASSLLEYYEQYF.

This chain connects TRBV3-1 (or the pseudogene TRBV3-2) to TRBJ2-7, with D hard to call. Germline CDR1 and CDR2: LGHDT and YNNKEL (reference sequence). This CDR3 contains 16 residues. With 0 bases removed from V and 0 bases from J, the gap between germline ends came to 12 bases. The CDR3 loop reads CASSQDRQDSSYEQYF. CDR3 DNA sequence: TGTGCCAGCAGCCAAGATCGGCAGGATAGCTCCTACGAGCAGTACTTC.

The CDR3 region has the DNA TGTGCCAGCAGCCTCGCCCAGACAGGGAACTATGGCTACACCTTC. It codes for CASSLAQTGNYGYTF. The gene calls are TRBV7-2 and TRBJ1-2; 7 nucleotides align to TRBD1. CDR1 is SGHTA, CDR2 FQGNSA, per germline. Losses at the gene ends were 5 bases for V and 2 bases for J; bases not matched to a gene: 8. There are 15 residues in the CDR3. The entire variable domain, with the rest obtained from reference TRBV7-2 and TRBJ1-2, is as follows: GAGVSQSPSNKVTEKGKDVELRCDPISGHTALYWYRQSLGQGLEFLIYFQGNSAPDKSGLPSDRFSAERTGGSVSTLTIQRTQQEDSAVYLCASSLAQTGNYGYTFGSGTRLTVV.

This clone was detected only once. J is TRBJ2-7 and V is TRBV12-5; D ambiguous. The CDR3 sequence is 14 residues long. Germline V gene lookup returns CDR1 LGHNT and CDR2 FRNRAP. With 4 bases removed from V and 6 bases from J, the gap between germline ends came to 16 bases. The CDR3 here is CASGSPPQLAEQYF. DNA for the CDR3: TGTGCTAGTGGTTCGCCCCCTCAGTTAGCCGAGCAGTACTTC.

The chain has TRBV4-1 and TRBJ2-5, with TRBD1 identical over 11 bases. Germline assignment: CDR1 MGHRA and CDR2 YSYEKL. The CDR3 has 16 amino acids. V shed 4 bases, J shed 2 bases, and the junction held 6 bases outside the gene matches. In DNA, the CDR3 is TGCGCCAGCAGCCTTACGGACAGGGGGCTACAAGAGACCCAGTACTTC. It specifies CASSLTDRGLQETQYF.

Only one count was recorded for this clone. V and J are TRBV28 and TRBJ2-1; 9 nucleotides line up with TRBD2. The V gene end was trimmed by 7 bases and the J gene end by 3 bases; junction bases not matched to a gene: 7. The CDR3 is 15 residues long. Germline V lookup: CDR1 MDHEN, CDR2 SYDVKM. CDR3 in amino acids: CASTTAAGGYNEQFF. The CDR3 nucleotides read TGTGCCAGCACCACAGCAGCGGGAGGCTACAATGAGCAGTTCTTC.

The chain carries TRBV7-2 and TRBJ2-3; D ambiguous. The V end was cut by 5 bases, the J end by 3 bases, with 18 bases between. The CDR3 consists of 16 residues. In germline, CDR1 is SGHTA, CDR2 FQGNSA. CDR3 sequence: CASSQNSMIVTDTQYF. The CDR3 DNA follows: TGTGCCAGCAGCCAGAACAGTATGATTGTAACAGATACGCAGTATTTT.

CDR3 amino acids: CASSHGTSAPLIFNEQFF. As DNA, the CDR3 is TGTGCCAGCAGCCACGGGACTAGCGCACCTCTTATCTTTAATGAGCAGTTCTTC. This chain links TRBV3-1 (or the pseudogene TRBV3-2) with TRBJ2-1; TRBD2 agrees at 10 bases. Germline V lookup: CDR1 LGHDT, CDR2 YNNKEL (reference sequence). The ends lost 3 bases at V and 7 bases at J; junction bases unmatched: 15. The length of the CDR3 is 18 residues.

V usage is TRBV20-1 and J usage is TRBJ1-2; unclear D gene. The CDR3 is 11 amino acids. Deletions cut 3 bases from V and 3 bases from J, with 5 bases between. The germline V gene has CDR1 DFQATT and CDR2 SNEGSKA (reference sequence). CDR3 nucleotide sequence: TGCAGTGCTAGTCTGTACTATGGCTACACCTTC. Its protein product is CSASLYYGYTF.

The J gene is TRBJ2-1, the V gene TRBV15; 7 bases align to TRBD1. The CDR3 totals 15 residues. CDR1 LNHNV and CDR2 YYDKDF come from the germline V gene (reference sequence). After removal of 4 bases from V and 7 bases from J, the junction contained 10 bases not matched to a gene. CDR3 residues: CATSTSRTGENEQFF. In DNA form, the CDR3 reads TGTGCCACCAGCACCTCCAGGACAGGAGAGAATGAGCAGTTCTTC. Full variable domain (remainder filled in from reference TRBV15 and TRBJ2-1): DAMVIQNPRYQVTQFGKPVTLSCSQTLNHNVMYWYQQKSSQAPKLLFHYYDKDFNNEADTPDNFQSRRPNTSFCFLDIRSPGLGDTAMYLCATSTSRTGENEQFFGPGTRLTVL.

This clone has at least ten counts. V usage is TRBV12-5 and J usage is TRBJ2-7, with D possibly TRBD1 on 5 matching bases. This CDR3 spans 14 amino acids. In germline, CDR1 is LGHNT, CDR2 FRNRAP. V shed 8 bases and J shed 4 bases, with 18 bases lying between them. CDR3 sequence: CASQTAGKLYEQYF. The CDR3 bases are TGTGCTAGTCAGACGGCAGGGAAACTGTACGAGCAGTACTTC.

The rearrangement joins TRBV7-2 to TRBJ1-1; tentatively, D is TRBD1 (5 bases). The germline V gene has CDR1 SGHTA and CDR2 FQGNSA. V was trimmed by 5 bases and J by 4 bases, leaving 20 bases between them. This CDR3 comprises 16 residues. The CDR3 loop is CASSPQPGLGTTEAFF. CDR3 bases: TGTGCCAGCAGCCCGCAACCGGGACTGGGGACCACTGAAGCTTTCTTT.

This clone has just one count. V and J are TRBV7-1 and TRBJ2-1; TRBD1 matches at 8 bases. TRBV7-1 carries the ORF label, with uncertain function. This CDR3 comprises 24 residues. J gave up 6 bases and V 2 bases, and 33 bases lay outside the gene matches. In nucleotides, the CDR3 is TGTGCCAGCAGCTCAAACCCCCGGAACAAGTGGCGGACGGTGTATCAGGGGGCGGGCAATGAGCAGTTCTTC. Translation: CASSSNPRNKWRTVYQGAGNEQFF.

This clone was counted a few times. The gene calls are TRBV27 and TRBJ2-7, with TRBD2 matching over 14 bases. V lost 4 bases and J lost 5; bases outside the gene matches: 13. The CDR3 is made up of 18 amino acids. Germline assignment: CDR1 MNHEY and CDR2 SMNVEV (reference sequence). The CDR3 DNA reads as TGTGCCAGCAGTTATCAGGCGGGACTAGCGGGAGATCGGAACGAGCAGTACTTC. This encodes CASSYQAGLAGDRNEQYF.

The V gene is TRBV27, the J gene TRBJ2-5, with 8 bases fitting TRBD2. Trimming at V came to 0 bases and at J to 4 bases, leaving 10 bases not matched to a gene. Germline CDR1 MNHEY, CDR2 SMNVEV (reference sequence). CDR3 length: 17 residues. The CDR3 sequence: CASSLSSLAGIIETQYF. The DNA for the CDR3 is TGTGCCAGCAGTTTATCGAGTCTAGCGGGTATTATAGAGACCCAGTACTTC.

The genes are TRBV6-2 or TRBV6-3 and TRBJ2-1, with 10 bases identical to TRBD2. V was clipped by 5 bases and J by 7 bases; unmatched bases: 11. CDR3 length: 16 residues. CDR1 is MNHEY and CDR2 is SVGEGT in the germline V gene. DNA of the CDR3: TGTGCCAGCAGTCGAGATCTAGCGGGGGCGAAGAATGAGCAGTTCTTC. Amino acid sequence: CASSRDLAGAKNEQFF.